This is a list of T cell receptor beta chains from one sample in a study of OX40 agonist ivuxolimab in advanced cancers. The repertoire was sequenced with immunoSEQ multiplex PCR; TCRdb's copy has only in-frame clones and lacks some. The top ten hold less than 5% of the sample, which has roughly 50,000 clones, roughly 80% seen once. Sample: CD4+ or CD8+ T cells sorted from blood, taken in a trial of the OX40 agonist ivuxolimab. Every receptor here comes from an adult with an advanced solid tumor such as melanoma, head and neck, liver or kidney cancer. Both conserved end residues are part of each CDR3. The D gene is left open where the match is weak. Not every row has a clone size; where given, it reads once, few, many or a size class.

j_call	v_call	d_call	clone_size	cdr3_nt	cdr3_aa
TRBJ2-3	TRBV5-4	.	.	TGTGCCAGCAGCACTCGGACACTAGGGGCGCAGTATTTT	CASSTRTLGAQYF
TRBJ1-2	TRBV2	.	.	TGTGCCAGCAGGGGGGACGGAAACTATGGCTACACCTTC	CASRGDGNYGYTF
TRBJ2-7	TRBV29-1	TRBD1	.	TGCAGCGTTGAAGACCCCCGGGGACAGTATCGTTCCGGCGAGCAGTACTTC	CSVEDPRGQYRSGEQYF
TRBJ1-1	TRBV7-8	.	.	TGTGCCAGCAGCTTAGATCAATCTGAAGCTTTCTTT	CASSLDQSEAFF
TRBJ2-5	TRBV6-5	TRBD2	.	TGTGCCAGCAGTTACCGACTAGCGGGGGGAGAGACCCAGTACTTC	CASSYRLAGGETQYF
TRBJ2-5	TRBV27	.	.	TGTGCCAGCAGTTTAAGGCCGGAAGAGACCCAGTACTTC	CASSLRPEETQYF
TRBJ1-3	TRBV5-6	.	.	TGTGCCAGCAGCTACAGGGTGTCTGGAAACACCATATATTTT	CASSYRVSGNTIYF
TRBJ2-3	TRBV5-5	.	few	TGTGCCAGCAGCTTTCAGGGGAGCACAGATACGCAGTATTTT	CASSFQGSTDTQYF
TRBJ2-7	TRBV7-2	.	.	TGTGCCAGCAGCTCACGGGCGCCCTACGAGCAGTACTTC	CASSSRAPYEQYF
TRBJ2-3	TRBV14	.	.	TGTGCCAGCAGCCAAGTTGGAGGACAGCTAATAGATACGCAGTATTTT	CASSQVGGQLIDTQYF
TRBJ2-2	TRBV7-3	TRBD1	.	TGTGCCAGCAGTTGGGACAGGGAGTCCGGGGAGCTGTTTTTT	CASSWDRESGELFF
TRBJ1-5	TRBV27	TRBD1	once	TGTGCCAGCAGTTTAAGCGGACAGGGGATAAGCGGGCAGCCCCAGCATTTT	CASSLSGQGISGQPQHF
TRBJ2-7	TRBV6-6	TRBD2	once	TGTGCCAGCAGTAAAGGCGGGGGGGGTCGAGGGGACGAGCAGTACTTC	CASSKGGGGRGDEQYF
TRBJ2-2	TRBV27	.	.	TGTGCCAGCAGCTTTCAGGGGTTCAACGCCGGGGAGCTGTTTTTT	CASSFQGFNAGELFF
TRBJ2-2	TRBV4-1	.	.	TGCGCCAGCAGCCAAGAACGGGCTAGAGTGGGCACCGGGGAGCTGTTTTTT	CASSQERARVGTGELFF
TRBJ1-2	TRBV5-6	.	.	TGTGCCAGCAGCTTTGATAAGACACGTTATGGCTACACCTTC	CASSFDKTRYGYTF
TRBJ2-2	TRBV5-1	.	.	TGCGCCAGCAGCTTCAACAGGGAACCTACCGGGGAGCTGTTTTTT	CASSFNREPTGELFF
TRBJ1-2	TRBV6-1	.	.	TGTGCCAGCAGTGATAACACCGACTATGGCTACACCTTC	CASSDNTDYGYTF
TRBJ2-1	TRBV14	.	.	TGTGCCAGCAGTCCTACTGGGTGGGCGCGGGACAATGAGCAGTTCTTC	CASSPTGWARDNEQFF
TRBJ2-3	TRBV19	.	.	TGTGCCAGTAGTACCCGGACTGGCAGCACAGATACGCAGTATTTT	CASSTRTGSTDTQYF
TRBJ2-7	TRBV7-2	TRBD1	.	TGTGCCAGCAGCCTATGGGACAGGGGGCTCCACGAGCAGTACTTC	CASSLWDRGLHEQYF
TRBJ2-2	TRBV27	TRBD1	.	TGTGCCAGCAGTCAGACAGGGAATTTGCCCGGGGAGCTGTTTTTT	CASSQTGNLPGELFF
TRBJ2-1	TRBV7-3	.	few	TGTGCCAGCGCCTCCCAGAGGGACAATGAGCAGTTCTTC	CASASQRDNEQFF
TRBJ2-5	TRBV11-2	.	.	TGTGCCAGCAGCTTAGGTCCAGCACAAGAGACCCAGTACTTC	CASSLGPAQETQYF
TRBJ2-7	TRBV7-2	.	.	TGTGCCAGCAGCCCGGAGAACCCAAATAGGGGGCAGTACTTC	CASSPENPNRGQYF
TRBJ2-7	TRBV23-1	TRBD1	few	TGCGCCAGCAGTCACACAGGGGCGTACGAGCAGTACTTC	CASSHTGAYEQYF
TRBJ1-5	TRBV6-5	.	.	TGTGCCAGCAGTGAAGTCGAGGGAGTACAGCATTTT	CASSEVEGVQHF
TRBJ2-4	TRBV19	.	.	TGTGCCAGCGGGTTGAGCAACCTAGCCAAAAACATTCAGTACTTC	CASGLSNLAKNIQYF
TRBJ2-1	TRBV6-6	TRBD2	once	TGTGCCAGCAGTATATCGGGGGGTTACAATGAGCAGTTCTTC	CASSISGGYNEQFF
TRBJ1-2	TRBV19	.	.	TGTGCCAGTAAGGATGCAGGGGCCCCCGGGTCTCGGGGCTACACCTTC	CASKDAGAPGSRGYTF
TRBJ1-3	TRBV28	.	.	TGTGCCAGCAGTTTGGGGGGCGCCGATGGAAACACCATATATTTT	CASSLGGADGNTIYF
TRBJ1-1	TRBV7-9	TRBD1	.	TGTGCCAGCAGATTCCGGGACAGTATGAACACTGAAGCTTTCTTT	CASRFRDSMNTEAFF
TRBJ2-2	TRBV2	.	.	TGTGCCAGCACTAGGGACGGTTCGAACACCGGGGAGCTGTTTTTT	CASTRDGSNTGELFF
TRBJ1-3	TRBV6-6	.	.	TGTGCCAGCACAAACTCTGGAAACACCATATATTTT	CASTNSGNTIYF
TRBJ2-1	TRBV11-3	.	.	TGTGCCAGCAGCAAAGTCCCACAGGGCGAGCAGTTCTTC	CASSKVPQGEQFF
TRBJ1-5	TRBV6-5	.	.	TGTGCCAGCAGTTACTCGAACGGCCAGCCCCAGCATTTT	CASSYSNGQPQHF
TRBJ1-5	TRBV5-1	.	medium-sized	TGCGCCAGCAGCTTGGCGGGGAATCATCAGCCCCAGCATTTT	CASSLAGNHQPQHF
TRBJ2-7	TRBV6-1	TRBD1	.	TGTGCCAGCATTCTACAGGGGGCTGGGGAGCAGTACTTC	CASILQGAGEQYF
TRBJ2-7	TRBV5-8	.	.	TGTGCCAGCAGCCAAACCCCCGGGACGGTAAGCTACGAGCAGTACTTC	CASSQTPGTVSYEQYF
TRBJ2-3	TRBV27	TRBD2	.	TGTGCCAGCAGTTTACAGCGGGGGAGCACAGATACGCAGTATTTT	CASSLQRGSTDTQYF
TRBJ2-7	TRBV4-1	.	.	TGCGCCAGCAGCCAAGATCGACAGTACGAGCAGTACTTC	CASSQDRQYEQYF
TRBJ2-1	TRBV19	.	once	TGTGCCAGTAGTATTATGTCGGGGGCCTACAATGAGCAGTTCTTC	CASSIMSGAYNEQFF
TRBJ1-6	TRBV28	.	.	TGTGCCAGCAGTTCGGATTGGAATTCACCCCTCCACTTT	CASSSDWNSPLHF
TRBJ2-7	TRBV28	TRBD1	.	TGTGCCAGCAATGGGCAGGGGGCCTACGAGCAGTACTTC	CASNGQGAYEQYF
TRBJ1-4	TRBV6-5	.	few	TGTGCCAGCAGTTGGGGGGGCAGAGCTGGTGAAAAACTGTTTTTT	CASSWGGRAGEKLFF
TRBJ1-3	TRBV30	.	.	TGTGCCTGGAGCAGGGACTCAATCTCTGGAAACACCATATATTTT	CAWSRDSISGNTIYF
TRBJ2-5	TRBV7-9	.	.	TGTGCCAGCAGCCAGAAAGAGACCCAGTACTTC	CASSQKETQYF
TRBJ1-5	TRBV15	.	.	TGTGCCACCAGCACAGGGGTCCAGCTAACAAATCAGCCCCAGCATTTT	CATSTGVQLTNQPQHF
TRBJ2-3	TRBV2	.	.	TGTGCCAGCAGTGCGAAGAGCACCCGCACAGATACGCAGTATTTT	CASSAKSTRTDTQYF
TRBJ1-1	TRBV18	.	.	TGTGCCAGCTCCGGGGGCGCGAACACTGAAGCTTTCTTT	CASSGGANTEAFF
TRBJ2-2	TRBV5-1	TRBD1	once	TGCGCCAGCAGTGTAACAGGGGGTGGAACCGGGGAGCTGTTTTTT	CASSVTGGGTGELFF
TRBJ1-2	TRBV4-1	TRBD1	.	TGCGCCAGCAGCCAAGCCGGGACAGAAACGTCCTACACCTTC	CASSQAGTETSYTF
TRBJ1-6	TRBV5-1	.	.	TGCGCCAGCAGCCGGGAGGTGGGTCCGGATAATTCACCCCTCCACTTT	CASSREVGPDNSPLHF
TRBJ1-2	TRBV5-1	.	.	TGCGCCAGCAGCTTGGATGACACCTTACCAAACTATGACTACACCTTC	CASSLDDTLPNYDYTF
TRBJ1-4	TRBV7-9	.	.	TGTGCCAGCAGTTTTAATGAAAAACTGTTTTTT	CASSFNEKLFF
TRBJ2-3	TRBV4-3	TRBD1	.	TGCGCCAGCAGCAGGGGGCCGGGTACGCAGTATTTT	CASSRGPGTQYF
TRBJ1-3	TRBV6-5	.	.	TGTGCCAGCAGTTACTCAGGGACTGGAAACACCATATATTTT	CASSYSGTGNTIYF
TRBJ2-7	TRBV5-1	TRBD1	once	TGCGCCAGCAGCCCGACAGGGGGCTACGAGCAGTACTTC	CASSPTGGYEQYF
TRBJ2-1	TRBV2	.	.	TGTGCCAGCAGTTCACGGGGGTTTCGCGATGAGCAGTTCTTC	CASSSRGFRDEQFF
TRBJ1-1	TRBV28	TRBD1	once	TGTGCCAGCAGTCTTGAGGGGACAGATGACGGCACTGAAGCTTTCTTT	CASSLEGTDDGTEAFF